One sample yielded the 23 T cell receptor beta chains listed below, sequenced in a study of T cell changes during pregnancy in multiple sclerosis. Sequencing was performed with immunoSEQ multiplex PCR; in TCRdb, only in-frame clones are kept and a portion is missing. The profile shows 35,000 to 55,000 clones, around 95% of them singletons. The material was CD8+ T cells from peripheral blood mononuclear cells, obtained after pregnancy. All receptors derive from a female donor with multiple sclerosis, enrolled in a pregnancy study.

This sequence joins TRBV4-3 and TRBJ1-2, with D possibly being TRBD1 (5 bases). Trimming removed 0 bases at V and 4 bases at J, with 24 bases between. The CDR3 runs to 19 residues. Germline CDR1 is LGHNA and CDR2 is YSLEER. The chain's CDR3 is CASSQDLGRQSSPPYGYTF. Here the CDR3 DNA reads TGCGCCAGCAGCCAAGATCTTGGCCGACAGTCTTCTCCTCCCTATGGCTACACCTTC.

The chain couples TRBV29-1 to TRBJ1-6, with D possibly matching TRBD1 (5 bases). The CDR3 spans 13 residues. Germline CDR1 SQVTM, CDR2 ANQGSEA. Trimming took off 2 bases at V and 10 bases at J, with 12 bases between the two ends. CDR3 region: CSVESGLGSPLHF. In nucleotides, the CDR3 is TGCAGCGTTGAATCAGGGCTGGGATCACCCCTCCACTTT. The complete variable domain, with remaining parts taken from reference TRBV29-1 and TRBJ1-6, reads SAVISQKPSRDICQRGTSLTIQCQVDSQVTMMFWYRQQPGQSLTLIATANQGSEATYESGFVIDKFPISRPNLTFSTLTVSNMSPEDSSIYLCSVESGLGSPLHFGNGTRLTVT.

This sequence joins TRBV7-9 and TRBJ2-7; the D gene is possibly TRBD1 (5 bases). CDR3 length: 14 residues. CDR1 and CDR2 (germline): SEHNR, FQNEAQ (reference sequence). Trimming shortened V by 5 bases and J by 1 base, and 12 bases separated the two germline ends. The CDR3, as DNA: TGTGCCAGCAGCCAACGACAGAATTCCTACGAGCAGTACTTC. This sequence encodes CASSQRQNSYEQYF.

The chain recombines TRBV14 with TRBJ2-1; unclear D gene. This CDR3 is 12 amino acids long. V was cut by 1 base and J by 9 bases, with 7 bases left in between. Per germline, CDR1 SGHDN and CDR2 FVKESK. The chain's CDR3 is CASSQGPSEQFF. The CDR3 DNA reads as TGTGCCAGCAGCCAAGGCCCTAGTGAGCAGTTCTTC.

V usage is TRBV5-1 and J usage is TRBJ1-1; D not certain. The CDR3 sequence is 15 residues long. CDR1 is SGHRS, CDR2 YFSETQ, per germline. V lost 0 bases, J lost 1 base, and 10 bases lay in between. The CDR3 DNA sequence: TGCGCCAGCAGCTTGGATCCGGGTGAGAACACTGAAGCTTTCTTT. This sequence encodes CASSLDPGENTEAFF.

The CDR3 nucleotides are TGTGCCAGTAGTCCATCAGACTTTTTGGCGGCTGAAGCTTTCTTT. Amino acids: CASSPSDFLAAEAFF. The genes are TRBV19 and TRBJ1-1; D remains ambiguous. Trimming left V 5 bases short and J 6 bases short, with 19 bases between. Looked up from germline, CDR1 is LNHDA and CDR2 is SQIVND (reference sequence). CDR3 length equals 15 residues. The entire variable domain, with the rest obtained from reference TRBV19 and TRBJ1-1, is as follows: DGGITQSPKYLFRKEGQNVTLSCEQNLNHDAMYWYRQDPGQGLRLIYYSQIVNDFQKGDIAEGYSVSREKKESFPLTVTSAQKNPTAFYLCASSPSDFLAAEAFFGQGTRLTVV.

The chain couples TRBV19 to TRBJ2-5; maybe TRBD1 (6 bases). TRBJ2-7 matches the DNA end more closely, so the J call is doubtful. Germline V gives CDR1 LNHDA, CDR2 SQIVND (reference sequence). The CDR3 extends over 12 amino acids. CDR3 loop: CASSDRTYEQYF. The CDR3 DNA reads TGTGCCAGTTCTGACAGGACCTACGAGCAGTACTTC.

The chain is built from TRBV27 and TRBJ1-2; 9 nucleotides match TRBD1. The CDR3 length is 13 residues. J gave up 8 bases and V 5 bases, and 6 bases lay outside the gene matches. Germline CDR1 and CDR2: MNHEY and SMNVEV (reference sequence). The CDR3 region has the DNA TGTGCCAGCAGTCTTGGACAGGGGATGGGCTACACCTTC. Encoded protein: CASSLGQGMGYTF.

The chain is built from TRBV27 and TRBJ1-1; D unclear. The length of the CDR3 is 12 residues. Germline assignment: CDR1 MNHEY and CDR2 SMNVEV (reference sequence). Trimming shortened V by 4 bases and J by 5 bases, and 8 bases separated the two germline ends. CDR3 in DNA: TGTGCCAGCAGTTACGGGGTGACTGAAGCTTTCTTT. Its protein product is CASSYGVTEAFF.

The genes are TRBV7-6 and TRBJ2-3; TRBD2 might be the D (6 bases). Germline CDR1 is SGHVS and CDR2 is FNYEAQ. The V and J ends lost 5 bases and 1 base respectively, with 10 bases between them. This CDR3 comprises 14 residues. CDR3 coding DNA: TGTGCCAGCAGCGCGGGACCCGGCACAGATACGCAGTATTTT. This translates into CASSAGPGTDTQYF. Variable domain in full (rest from reference TRBV7-6 and TRBJ2-3): GAGVSQSPRYKVTKRGQDVALRCDPISGHVSLYWYRQALGQGPEFLTYFNYEAQQDKSGLPNDRFSAERPEGSISTLTIQRTEQRDSAMYRCASSAGPGTDTQYFGPGTRLTVL.

V and J are TRBV4-1 and TRBJ2-3; TRBD2 aligns across 10 bases. Losses at the gene ends were 0 bases for V and 4 bases for J; bases not matched to a gene: 7. The CDR3 loop spans 17 amino acids. Germline loops: CDR1 MGHRA, CDR2 YSYEKL. In DNA, the CDR3 is TGCGCCAGCAGCCAAGATGGTCTAGCGGGAGCATCAGATACGCAGTATTTT. Its translation: CASSQDGLAGASDTQYF.

V is TRBV7-9 and J is TRBJ1-2; 12 bases are a match to TRBD1. This CDR3 has 14 amino acids. The V segment lost 6 bases and the J segment 7 bases; nucleotides outside the gene matches: 6. The germline gives CDR1 SEHNR, CDR2 FQNEAQ (reference sequence). DNA of the CDR3: TGTGCCAGCAGTCCGGGACAGGGGGCTGGTGGCTACACCTTC. Protein sequence: CASSPGQGAGGYTF.

This chain uses TRBV5-1 with TRBJ1-2; 8 bases line up with TRBD1. V lost 2 bases, J lost 3 bases, and 6 bases stayed unmatched. This CDR3 has 15 residues. The germline gives CDR1 SGHRS, CDR2 YFSETQ. The CDR3 is CASSLTGGADYGYTF. The CDR3 DNA reads TGCGCCAGCAGCTTAACAGGGGGTGCAGACTATGGCTACACCTTC.

The chain uses TRBV29-1 and TRBJ2-7, with a possible D match to TRBD2 (5 bases). The CDR3 sequence is 11 residues long. Trimming stripped 7 bases from V and 1 base from J, with 8 bases between. From germline, CDR1 is SQVTM and CDR2 ANQGSEA. CDR3 sequence (DNA): TGCAGCGCCCGGGGATCCTACGAGCAGTACTTC. Translation gives CSARGSYEQYF.

This chain connects TRBV4-1 to TRBJ2-7; no clear D gene. V lost 1 base and J 0 bases, leaving 7 bases between the germline ends. The CDR3 sequence is 14 residues long. Germline CDR1 MGHRA, CDR2 YSYEKL. This chain's CDR3 is CASSQARFSYEQYF. In DNA form, the CDR3 reads TGCGCCAGCAGCCAAGCCAGGTTCTCCTACGAGCAGTACTTC.

This chain joins TRBV6-1 and TRBJ2-1; 8 bases line up with TRBD1. The V gene end was trimmed by 0 bases and the J gene end by 6 bases; junction bases not matched to a gene: 4. Per the germline V gene, CDR1 is MNHNS and CDR2 is SASEGT. CDR3 length: 15 residues. Written as DNA, the CDR3 is TGTGCCAGCAGTGAAGCGAGGACAGGGCGCAATGAGCAGTTCTTC. Its translation: CASSEARTGRNEQFF.

V is TRBV15 and J is TRBJ1-1, with D uncertain. This CDR3 has 15 amino acids. The V gene lost 4 bases and the J gene lost 1 base, with 13 bases spanning the gap. Germline lookup yields CDR1 LNHNV and CDR2 YYDKDF (reference sequence). The CDR3 loop is CATSTPPGENTEAFF. The CDR3 DNA reads TGTGCCACCAGCACCCCGCCAGGTGAGAACACTGAAGCTTTCTTT.

This chain links TRBV2 with TRBJ1-1; tentatively, D is TRBD1 (5 bases). The CDR3 runs 13 residues. Trimming removed 8 bases at V and 4 bases at J, with 14 bases between. Germline CDR1 SNHLY, CDR2 FYNNEI. The CDR3: CASGTGTPTEAFF. The CDR3 nucleotides are TGTGCCAGCGGAACAGGTACTCCCACTGAAGCTTTCTTT.

The rearrangement joins TRBV10-1 to TRBJ2-1, with 8 nucleotides matching TRBD2. V trimming: 4 bases; J trimming: 2 bases; junction bases outside the gene matches: 7. This CDR3 spans 16 amino acids. Germline CDR1 is WNHNN and CDR2 is SYGVQD (reference sequence). The CDR3 bases are TGCGCCAGCAGTGCTTCTCTAGCGGGTACCTACAATGAGCAGTTCTTC. This encodes CASSASLAGTYNEQFF.

The chain uses TRBV9 and TRBJ1-1, with D perhaps matching TRBD1 (5 bases). The germline CDR1 and CDR2 sequences are SGDLS and YYNGEE. Between the trimmed V and J ends, which lost 2 bases and 4 bases, there was a span of 9 bases. CDR3 length: 13 amino acids. The CDR3 reads CASSVGGTTEAFF. CDR3 sequence (DNA): TGTGCCAGCAGCGTGGGGGGGACCACTGAAGCTTTCTTT.

This chain joins TRBV5-5 and TRBJ1-1; D gene uncertain. The germline V gene has CDR1 SGHKS and CDR2 YYEKEE (reference sequence). Trimming took 4 bases from V and 1 from J, leaving 20 bases between them. The CDR3 is 17 amino acids. The CDR3 region has the DNA TGTGCCAGCAGCCTAGGTCTAGGAGAGTACCGGAACACTGAAGCTTTCTTT. This encodes CASSLGLGEYRNTEAFF.

This chain links TRBV5-5 with TRBJ2-2, with TRBD1 matching over 7 bases. The germline V gene encodes CDR1 SGHKS and CDR2 YYEKEE (reference sequence). Losses at the gene ends were 6 bases for V and 5 bases for J; bases not matched to a gene: 10. This CDR3 comprises 15 residues. The CDR3 spells CASNPGTAKTGELFF. The CDR3 DNA follows: TGTGCCAGCAACCCCGGGACAGCAAAGACCGGGGAGCTGTTTTTT.

The genes are TRBV9 and TRBJ1-1; perhaps TRBD1 as D (5 bases). The length of the CDR3 is 15 residues. From germline, CDR1 is SGDLS and CDR2 YYNGEE. The V gene lost 2 bases and the J gene lost 6 bases, with 17 bases spanning the gap. Here the CDR3 DNA reads TGTGCCAGCAGCGTGGGGGGACTCCCGGCCGCTGAAGCTTTCTTT. It translates to CASSVGGLPAAEAFF.